This T cell receptor beta chain is from a study of blood T cell repertoires in COVID-19. Sequenced by immunoSEQ multiplex PCR; TCRdb stores in-frame clones only, minus some. The sample consists of over 450,000 clones, about 88% of them appearing once. The J segment lost 5 bases and the V segment lost 4 bases, leaving 10 bases of the junction unmatched. The germline V gene encodes CDR1 LGHDT and CDR2 YNNKEL (reference sequence). This CDR3 spans 18 amino acids. V is TRBV3-1 (or the pseudogene TRBV3-2) and J is TRBJ2-3; 15 bases align to TRBD2. The TCR was taken from a woman aged 45-65 years with COVID-19, enrolled during active disease. Sequencing was done on a sample of peripheral blood. The CDR3 sequence: CASSRYRTSGGVGDTQYF. The CDR3 DNA sequence: TGTGCCAGCAGCCGGTATCGGACTAGCGGGGGGGTGGGAGATACGCAGTATTTT.